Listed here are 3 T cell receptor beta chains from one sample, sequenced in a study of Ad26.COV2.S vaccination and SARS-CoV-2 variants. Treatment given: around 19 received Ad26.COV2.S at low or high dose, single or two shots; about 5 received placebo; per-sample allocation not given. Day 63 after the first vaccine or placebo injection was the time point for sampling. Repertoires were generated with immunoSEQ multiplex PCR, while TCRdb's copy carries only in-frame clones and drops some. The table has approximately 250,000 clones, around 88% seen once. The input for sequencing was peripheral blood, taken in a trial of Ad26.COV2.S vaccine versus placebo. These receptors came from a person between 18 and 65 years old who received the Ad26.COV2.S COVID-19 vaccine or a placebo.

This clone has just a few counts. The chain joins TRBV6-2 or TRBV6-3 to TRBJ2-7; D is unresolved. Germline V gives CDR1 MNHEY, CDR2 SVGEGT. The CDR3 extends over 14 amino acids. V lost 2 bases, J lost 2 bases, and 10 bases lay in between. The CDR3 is CASSYPPRTYEQYF. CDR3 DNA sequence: TGTGCCAGCAGTTACCCCCCAAGGACCTACGAGCAGTACTTC.

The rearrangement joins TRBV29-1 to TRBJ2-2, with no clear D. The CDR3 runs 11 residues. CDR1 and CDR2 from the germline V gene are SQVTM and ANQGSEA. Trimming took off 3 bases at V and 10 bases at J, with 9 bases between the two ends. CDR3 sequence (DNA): TGCAGCGTTGAGGTAGGGCCGGAGCTGTTTTTT. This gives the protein CSVEVGPELFF.

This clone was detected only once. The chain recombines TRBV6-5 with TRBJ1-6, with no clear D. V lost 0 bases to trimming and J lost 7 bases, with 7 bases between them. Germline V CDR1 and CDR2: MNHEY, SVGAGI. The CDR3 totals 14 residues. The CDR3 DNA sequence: TGTGCCAGCAGTTACTCAGGGAGGAATTCACCCCTCCACTTT. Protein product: CASSYSGRNSPLHF.